This TCR beta chain was profiled in a study of CD8+CD57+ T cells in acquired aplastic anemia. Genomic DNA, the template, was used for profiling of the TCR beta VDJ and CDR3. From the reads, TCRdb called clonotypes with MiXCR, one entry per CDR3 protein. Here the sample spans roughly 200,000 distinct CDR3 sequences, approximately 65% being singletons. This CDR3 is 16 amino acids long. The junction had 7 bases not matched to a gene; V was cut back by 5 bases and J by 5 bases. CDR1 is MGHDK, CDR2 SYGVNS, per germline. Those patients picked for sequencing had displayed CD8+CD57+ cell expansion on flow cytometry.

The chain is built from TRBV25-1 and TRBJ1-4; 11 nucleotides line up with TRBD1. The sample taken for sequencing was sorted CD4+, CD8+, or CD8+CD57+ T cells (not recorded which) from PBMCs. This TCR derives from a human donor with aplastic anemia. The CDR3 region is CASSLKGDRGNEKLFF. The CDR3 DNA reads as TGTGCCAGCAGTTTAAAGGGGGACAGGGGGAATGAAAAACTGTTTTTT.